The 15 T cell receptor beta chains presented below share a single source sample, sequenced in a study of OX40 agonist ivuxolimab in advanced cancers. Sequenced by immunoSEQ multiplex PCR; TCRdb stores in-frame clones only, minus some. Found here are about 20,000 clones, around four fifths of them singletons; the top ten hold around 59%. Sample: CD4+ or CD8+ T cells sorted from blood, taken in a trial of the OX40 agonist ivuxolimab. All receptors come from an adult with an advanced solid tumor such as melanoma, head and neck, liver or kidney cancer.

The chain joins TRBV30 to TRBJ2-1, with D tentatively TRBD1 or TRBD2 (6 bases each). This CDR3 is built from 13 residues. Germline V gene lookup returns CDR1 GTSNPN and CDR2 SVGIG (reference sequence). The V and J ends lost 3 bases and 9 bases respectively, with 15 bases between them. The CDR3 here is CAWRGLGGFEQFF. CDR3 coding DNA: TGTGCCTGGAGGGGTCTGGGGGGCTTTGAGCAGTTCTTC.

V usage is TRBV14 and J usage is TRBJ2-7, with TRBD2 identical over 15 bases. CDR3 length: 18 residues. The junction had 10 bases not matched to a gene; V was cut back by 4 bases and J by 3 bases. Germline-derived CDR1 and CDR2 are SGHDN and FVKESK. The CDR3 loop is CASSRPGLAGGASYEQYF. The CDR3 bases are TGTGCCAGCAGCCGACCGGGACTAGCGGGGGGAGCTAGCTACGAGCAGTACTTC.

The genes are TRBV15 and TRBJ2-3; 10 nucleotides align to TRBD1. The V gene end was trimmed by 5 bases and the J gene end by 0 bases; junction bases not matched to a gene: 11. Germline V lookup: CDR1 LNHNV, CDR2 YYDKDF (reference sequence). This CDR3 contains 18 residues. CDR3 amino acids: CATSESYVGQGSTDTQYF. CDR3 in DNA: TGTGCCACCAGCGAGAGTTATGTGGGACAGGGGAGCACAGATACGCAGTATTTT.

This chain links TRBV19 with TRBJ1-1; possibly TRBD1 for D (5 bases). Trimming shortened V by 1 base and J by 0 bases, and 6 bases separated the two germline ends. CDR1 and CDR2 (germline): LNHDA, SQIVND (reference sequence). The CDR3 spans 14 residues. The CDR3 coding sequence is TGTGCCAGTAGTATAGGGACATTGAACACTGAAGCTTTCTTT. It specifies CASSIGTLNTEAFF. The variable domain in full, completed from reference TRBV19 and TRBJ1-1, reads DGGITQSPKYLFRKEGQNVTLSCEQNLNHDAMYWYRQDPGQGLRLIYYSQIVNDFQKGDIAEGYSVSREKKESFPLTVTSAQKNPTAFYLCASSIGTLNTEAFFGQGTRLTVV.

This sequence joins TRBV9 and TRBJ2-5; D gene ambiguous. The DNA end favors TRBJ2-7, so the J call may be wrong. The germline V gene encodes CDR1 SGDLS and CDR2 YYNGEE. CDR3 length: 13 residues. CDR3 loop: CASSPDPLVEQYF. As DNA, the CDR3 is TGTGCCAGCAGCCCCGACCCTTTGGTCGAGCAGTACTTC.

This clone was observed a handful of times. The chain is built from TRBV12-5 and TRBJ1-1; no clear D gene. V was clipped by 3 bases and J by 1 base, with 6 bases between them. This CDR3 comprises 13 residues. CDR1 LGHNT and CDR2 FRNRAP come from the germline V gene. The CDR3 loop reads CASGFPPNTEAFF. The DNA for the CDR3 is TGTGCTAGTGGTTTCCCACCGAACACTGAAGCTTTCTTT.

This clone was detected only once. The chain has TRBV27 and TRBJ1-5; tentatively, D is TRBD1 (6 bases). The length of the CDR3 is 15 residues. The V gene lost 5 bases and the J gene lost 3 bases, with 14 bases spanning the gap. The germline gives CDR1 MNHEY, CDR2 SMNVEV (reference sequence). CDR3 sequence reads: CASSLTGKHNQPQHF. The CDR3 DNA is TGTGCCAGCAGTCTTACAGGGAAGCACAATCAGCCCCAGCATTTT.

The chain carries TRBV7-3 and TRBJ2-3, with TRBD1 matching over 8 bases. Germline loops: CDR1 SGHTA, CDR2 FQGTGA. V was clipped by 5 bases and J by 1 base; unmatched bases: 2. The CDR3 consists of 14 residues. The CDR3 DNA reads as TGTGCCAGCAGCACAGGGGGTGGCACAGATACGCAGTATTTT. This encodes CASSTGGGTDTQYF. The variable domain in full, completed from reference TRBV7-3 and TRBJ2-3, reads GAGVSQTPSNKVTEKGKYVELRCDPISGHTALYWYRQSLGQGPEFLIYFQGTGAADDSGLPNDRFFAVRPEGSVSTLKIQRTERGDSAVYLCASSTGGGTDTQYFGPGTRLTVL.

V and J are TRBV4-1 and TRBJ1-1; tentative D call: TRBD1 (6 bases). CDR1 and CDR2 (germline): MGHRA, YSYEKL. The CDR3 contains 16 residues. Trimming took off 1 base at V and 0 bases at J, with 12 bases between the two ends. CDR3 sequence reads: CASSQGGAGVNTEAFF. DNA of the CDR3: TGCGCCAGCAGCCAAGGGGGGGCAGGGGTGAACACTGAAGCTTTCTTT.

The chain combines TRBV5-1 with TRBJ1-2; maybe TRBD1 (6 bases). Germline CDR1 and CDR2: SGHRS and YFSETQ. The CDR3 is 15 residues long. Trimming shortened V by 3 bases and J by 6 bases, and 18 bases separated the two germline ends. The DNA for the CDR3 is TGCGCCAGCAGCTCCACCACAGGGTATGTTGATGGCTACACCTTC. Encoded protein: CASSSTTGYVDGYTF.

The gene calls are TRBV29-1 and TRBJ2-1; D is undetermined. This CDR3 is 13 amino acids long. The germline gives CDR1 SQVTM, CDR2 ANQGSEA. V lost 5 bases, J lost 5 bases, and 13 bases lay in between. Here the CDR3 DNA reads TGCAGCGTTTTCCATCAGGACCACAATGAGCAGTTCTTC. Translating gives CSVFHQDHNEQFF.

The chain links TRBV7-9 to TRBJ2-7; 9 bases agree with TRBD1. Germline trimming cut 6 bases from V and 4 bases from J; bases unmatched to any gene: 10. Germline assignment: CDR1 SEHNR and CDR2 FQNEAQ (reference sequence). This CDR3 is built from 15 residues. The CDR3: CASSPSTGGRYEQYF. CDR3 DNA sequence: TGTGCCAGCAGTCCCTCTACAGGGGGCCGGTACGAGCAGTACTTC.

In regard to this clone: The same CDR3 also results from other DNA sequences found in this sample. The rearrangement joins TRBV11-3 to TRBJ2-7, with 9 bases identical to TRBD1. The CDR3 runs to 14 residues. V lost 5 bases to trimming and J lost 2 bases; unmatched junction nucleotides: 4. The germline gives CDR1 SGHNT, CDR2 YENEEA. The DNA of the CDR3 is TGTGCCAGCAGCCCCGGGACAGGGCCCTACGAGCAGTACTTC. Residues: CASSPGTGPYEQYF. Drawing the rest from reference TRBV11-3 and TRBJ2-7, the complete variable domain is EAGVVQSPRYKIIEKKQPVAFWCNPISGHNTLYWYLQNLGQGPELLIRYENEEAVDDSQLPKDRFSAERLKGVDSTLKIQPAELGDSAVYLCASSPGTGPYEQYFGPGTRLTVT.

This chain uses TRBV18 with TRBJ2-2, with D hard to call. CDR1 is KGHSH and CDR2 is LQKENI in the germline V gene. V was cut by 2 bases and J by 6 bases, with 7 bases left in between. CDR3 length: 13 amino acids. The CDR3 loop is CASSPGYAGELFF. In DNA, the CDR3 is TGTGCCAGCTCACCAGGGTACGCCGGGGAGCTGTTTTTT.

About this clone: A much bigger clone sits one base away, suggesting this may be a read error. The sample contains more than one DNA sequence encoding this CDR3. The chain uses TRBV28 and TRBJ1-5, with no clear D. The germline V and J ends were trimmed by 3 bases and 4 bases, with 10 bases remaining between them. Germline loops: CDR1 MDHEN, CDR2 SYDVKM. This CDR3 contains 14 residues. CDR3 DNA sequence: TGTGCCAGCAGTTTGGCGTCTCTTAATCAGCCCCAGCATTTT. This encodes CASSLASLNQPQHF.